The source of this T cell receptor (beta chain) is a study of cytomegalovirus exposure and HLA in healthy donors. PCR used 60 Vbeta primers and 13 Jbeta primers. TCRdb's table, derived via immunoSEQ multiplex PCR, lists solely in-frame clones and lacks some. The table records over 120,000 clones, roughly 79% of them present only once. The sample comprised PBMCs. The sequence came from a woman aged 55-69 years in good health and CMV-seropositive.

The CDR3 region has the DNA TGTGCCAGTATAGGAGAAGGTTCCTACAATGAGCAGTTCTTC. Translating it yields CASIGEGSYNEQFF. V gene TRBV19 combines with J gene TRBJ2-1, with D unresolved. The CDR3 consists of 14 residues. Between the trimmed V and J ends, which lost 7 bases and 1 base, there was a span of 11 bases. The germline CDR1 and CDR2 sequences are LNHDA and SQIVND (reference sequence).